This T cell receptor beta chain was retrieved from a study of T-cell reconstitution after alpha-beta-depleted transplantation in children. This CDR3 is built from 16 residues. The ends were cut back, 6 bases at V and 1 base at J, with 18 bases in the middle. CDR1 is MNHEY, CDR2 SVGEGT, per germline. This clonotype was counted a few times. A library of TCRbeta sequences, prepared with unique molecular identifiers, was generated. TCRdb analysed the PCR reads with MiXCR anew, one entry per CDR3 protein. The data show about 360,000 distinct CDR3 sequences, with approximately 12% seen just once and about 4% held by the top ten.

The sequence was obtained from a human donor who donated a stem cell graft to a child with Fanconi anemia. Sequenced here: PBMCs, sampled from the stem cell graft. The rearrangement joins TRBV6-2 or TRBV6-3 to TRBJ1-1, with D unresolved. This CDR3 reads CASRVPSSTGNTEAFF. The CDR3 nucleotides read TGTGCCAGCAGGGTACCCTCGAGTACCGGGAACACTGAAGCTTTCTTT.